Listed below are T cell receptor beta chains from one sample, sequenced in a study of beta chain features in type 1 diabetes. Profiled with immunoSEQ multiplex PCR; TCRdb holds only in-frame clones, not every one. The table includes some 190,000 clones, 7.5% to 8.5% detected once. Material: central memory CD4+ T cells from blood. All receptors derive from a man aged 18 to 35 with type 1 diabetes. Both conserved end residues are part of each CDR3. D genes are given only for firm matches. The listing skips clone size in some rows; elsewhere it reads once, few, many or a size class.

clone size,J gene,CDR3 length,V gene,D gene,CDR3 DNA,CDR3 protein
few,TRBJ1-2,13,TRBV30,NA,TGTGCCTGGAGTCCGCCAGGGGCCCCGAGGGGCACCTTC,CAWSPPGAPRGTF
NA,TRBJ1-2,13,TRBV7-9,NA,TGTGCCAGCAGCTTAGAAGGAGGGCATGGCTACACCTTC,CASSLEGGHGYTF
NA,TRBJ2-5,16,TRBV7-2,TRBD1,TGTGCCAGCAGCTTGACCGCGACAGGGGGGGAAGAGACCCAGTACTTC,CASSLTATGGEETQYF
NA,TRBJ2-1,18,TRBV4-1,TRBD2,TGCGCCAGCAGCCAACCAAGCGGACTAGCGGGGATAGACAATGAGCAGTTCTTC,CASSQPSGLAGIDNEQFF
NA,TRBJ2-5,14,TRBV7-2,NA,TGTGCCAGCAGCTTAAATAGCCGGGATGAGACCCAGTACTTC,CASSLNSRDETQYF
few,TRBJ1-1,14,TRBV10-3,TRBD1,TGTGCCATCAGGGATGACAGGGTGAACACTGAAGCTTTCTTT,CAIRDDRVNTEAFF
few,TRBJ1-2,15,TRBV28,NA,TGTGCCAGCAGTTTATTTTGGACCCGCCGGGAAGGCTACACCTTC,CASSLFWTRREGYTF
NA,TRBJ2-3,15,TRBV5-1,TRBD2,TGCGCCAGCAGCTCCCGGGGGGGCCATGGAGATACGCAGTATTTT,CASSSRGGHGDTQYF
NA,TRBJ2-1,14,TRBV6-6,TRBD1,TGTGCCGGATCCTACTCCGGACAGGGATATGAGCAGTTCTTC,CAGSYSGQGYEQFF
NA,TRBJ2-1,12,TRBV10-3,NA,TGTGCCATTGAGAGTTCATACAATGAGCAGTTCTTC,CAIESSYNEQFF
NA,TRBJ1-1,15,TRBV15,NA,TGTGCCACCAGCAGAGGCAGGGGAATAAACACTGAAGCTTTCTTT,CATSRGRGINTEAFF
few,TRBJ2-7,13,TRBV18,NA,TGTGCCAGCTCAACGGGAACAGCAGGAGAGCAGTACTTC,CASSTGTAGEQYF
many,TRBJ2-7,12,TRBV29-1,TRBD1,TGCAGCGGGAGGACAGGGGGCGACGAGCAGTACTTC,CSGRTGGDEQYF
NA,TRBJ2-7,16,TRBV19,TRBD1,TGTGCCAGTAGTTTAGCCGGGACAGGGGATTCTACGAAGCAGTACTTC,CASSLAGTGDSTKQYF
NA,TRBJ2-5,19,TRBV5-6,TRBD2,TGTGCCAGCAGCCTACCCTACCCTAGCGGGGGTAGGTACCAAGAGACCCAGTACTTC,CASSLPYPSGGRYQETQYF
many,TRBJ1-1,10,TRBV23-1,NA,TGCGCCACCTTTGTCGGTGAAGCTTTCTTT,CATFVGEAFF
few,TRBJ1-3,14,TRBV30,NA,TGTGCCTGGAGTCCGGGGTCTACGCGGGACACCATATATTTT,CAWSPGSTRDTIYF
NA,TRBJ2-3,17,TRBV4-2,NA,TGTGCCAGCAGCCAAGAATGGGATGCCGCGGGGATAGATACGCAGTATTTT,CASSQEWDAAGIDTQYF
many,TRBJ1-4,14,TRBV28,NA,TGTGCCAGCACCTTGGGGGGGTCCGTGGGGGAACTGTTTTTT,CASTLGGSVGELFF
many,TRBJ2-1,13,TRBV9,NA,TGTGCCAGCAGCGTAGAACAGGTCCATGAGCAGTTCTTC,CASSVEQVHEQFF
many,TRBJ2-5,14,TRBV7-2,NA,TGTGCCAGCAGCCCCAGCGGAGGAGGCGAGACCCAGTACTTC,CASSPSGGGETQYF
NA,TRBJ2-3,15,TRBV30,TRBD2,TGTGCCTGGAGCCCCGGGGGGGGGCGTCCAGATACGCAGTATTTT,CAWSPGGGRPDTQYF
few,TRBJ1-5,15,TRBV18,NA,TGTGCCAGCTCCCCTCTCGGGGGACCGAATCAGCCCCAGCATTTT,CASSPLGGPNQPQHF
NA,TRBJ1-2,13,TRBV29-1,TRBD1,TGCAGCGTTGAACGATTAGAGGGGGCTGGCTACACCTTC,CSVERLEGAGYTF
NA,TRBJ2-5,14,TRBV11-2,NA,TGTGCCAGCAGCTTAGTCTCTAGCGCAGAGACCCAGTACTTC,CASSLVSSAETQYF
few,TRBJ2-7,14,TRBV18,NA,TGTGCCAGCTCACCATACGGCAGGGGCGACGAGCAGTACTTC,CASSPYGRGDEQYF
few,TRBJ2-1,15,TRBV29-1,TRBD1,TGCAGCGTTTCGGGGGAGGACAGGGGGTTTGGTGAGCAGTTCTTC,CSVSGEDRGFGEQFF
NA,TRBJ2-3,11,TRBV6-6,NA,TGTGCCACCCTAGCCTTAAATACGCAGTATTTT,CATLALNTQYF
few,TRBJ2-4,14,TRBV28,NA,TGTGCCAGCAGTCCCTTCGGCGGGGAGGACATTCAGTACTTC,CASSPFGGEDIQYF
few,TRBJ1-1,15,TRBV11-2,TRBD1,TGTGCCAGCAGCGCCTCGGGACAGGGGAACACTGAAGCTTTCTTT,CASSASGQGNTEAFF
few,TRBJ2-5,15,TRBV4-3,NA,TGCGCCAGCAGCCAATCCAGGCAGGGAGGAGAGACCCAGTACTTC,CASSQSRQGGETQYF
NA,TRBJ1-2,13,TRBV5-4,TRBD1,TGTGCCAGCAGCCTCGACAGGGGCGTAAGCTACACCTTC,CASSLDRGVSYTF
NA,TRBJ2-5,14,TRBV28,NA,TGTGCCAGCAGTGACACGGGGGTCCGCGAGACCCAGTACTTC,CASSDTGVRETQYF
few,TRBJ2-5,14,TRBV5-1,TRBD2,TGCGCCAGCAGCTTCGCGGGGGACCAAGAGACCCAGTACTTC,CASSFAGDQETQYF
few,TRBJ1-2,13,TRBV14,NA,TGTGCCAGCAGCCAATCCGGGGGGTATGGCTACACCTTC,CASSQSGGYGYTF
few,TRBJ2-2,15,TRBV18,TRBD1,TGTGCCAGCTCACCCCAGGGGGCGAACACCGGGGAGCTGTTTTTT,CASSPQGANTGELFF
few,TRBJ2-5,13,TRBV29-1,TRBD1,TGCAGCTCCCCTGGACAGGGAATAGAGACCCAGTACTTC,CSSPGQGIETQYF
NA,TRBJ2-5,14,TRBV25-1,NA,TGTGCCAGCAGTGAGGAGGCCCTCAAAGAGACCCAGTACTTC,CASSEEALKETQYF
few,TRBJ2-7,14,TRBV25-1,TRBD2,TGTGCCAGCAGTCGGAGGACTAGCTCCTACGAGCAGTACTTC,CASSRRTSSYEQYF
NA,TRBJ1-1,13,TRBV15,TRBD1,TGTGCCACCAACCCCCGGGACAGCGGAGAAGCTTTCTTT,CATNPRDSGEAFF
few,TRBJ2-3,16,TRBV28,TRBD2,TGTGCCAGCAGTTTACGGTTGGCGGGGGGCTCAGATACGCAGTATTTT,CASSLRLAGGSDTQYF
few,TRBJ2-1,14,TRBV5-1,NA,TGCGCCAGCAGCCACCGGGATCAGCAGGATGAGCAGTTCTTC,CASSHRDQQDEQFF
few,TRBJ2-3,15,TRBV5-1,TRBD1,TGCGCCAGTTGCACGGGACAGGGGAATCCAGATACGCAGTATTTT,CASCTGQGNPDTQYF
few,TRBJ2-2,13,TRBV2,NA,TGTGCCAGCAACACAGGGTACACCGGGGAGCTGTTTTTT,CASNTGYTGELFF
NA,TRBJ1-2,18,TRBV7-9,NA,TGTGCCAGCAGCTCCCCCCAAACAGAACAGGGCCGCTATGGTGGCTACACCTTC,CASSSPQTEQGRYGGYTF
many,TRBJ2-1,15,TRBV2,TRBD2,TGTGCCAGCACGCCACTAGCGGGAGAAGGGATTGAGCAGTTCTTC,CASTPLAGEGIEQFF
NA,TRBJ2-1,12,TRBV5-1,TRBD1,TGCGCCAGCGGGACAGGGGGCAATGAGCAGTTCTTC,CASGTGGNEQFF
many,TRBJ2-5,13,TRBV30,NA,TGTGCCTGGAGTGTATTGTCGGTGGAGACCCAGTACTTC,CAWSVLSVETQYF
NA,TRBJ1-3,12,TRBV29-1,NA,TGCAGCGTTAGGACAGACGGAAACACCATATATTTT,CSVRTDGNTIYF
NA,TRBJ1-5,13,TRBV19,TRBD1,TGTGCCACAGTACAGGGGAACAATCAGCCCCAGCATTTT,CATVQGNNQPQHF
few,TRBJ2-2,13,TRBV5-1,NA,TGCGCCTCACAGACAGGCGCCACCGGGGAGCTGTTTTTT,CASQTGATGELFF
many,TRBJ2-7,14,TRBV7-2,TRBD2,TGTGCCAGCAGCTTAAACGGCCTAGCGGGTTGGCAGTACTTC,CASSLNGLAGWQYF
few,TRBJ2-5,12,TRBV2,NA,TGTGCCAGCATGATGGGAGTTGAGACCCAGTACTTC,CASMMGVETQYF